This T cell receptor beta chain was captured in a study of T cells expressing NK-cell markers. On the study more broadly: Of eight sequenced donors, seven were HCMV-seropositive and one HCMV-seronegative.

The germline V gene encodes CDR1 SQVTM and CDR2 ANQGSEA. CDR3 length equals 14 residues. TCRdb re-called the 5' RACE reads and shows each CDR3 protein once, DNA omitted. Recorded here are a few hundred thousand distinct CDR3 sequences; the top ten clones represent 3% to 4.5%. The source of this sequence is a young man in good health. Sequences were obtained from blood T cells: a sorted CD56 or NKG2C T cell subset, CD4+ or CD8+ T cells, or bulk PBMC T cells (not recorded which). The chain combines TRBV29-1 with TRBJ2-7; TCRdb indicates TRBD1, and absent DNA this call remains unverified. CDR3 sequence: CSVQYQGAVYEQYF.